Sequencing of this T cell receptor beta chain was carried out in a study of blood T cell repertoires in COVID-19. About the research overall: Samples representing acute and convalescent COVID-19 were sourced from the United States, Italy and Spain. PBMCs, B-cell-depleted T cells, or T cells were the source of the cDNA or gDNA that made up the material.

A few counts support this clone. This CDR3 spans 18 amino acids. The ends were cut back, 0 bases at V and 8 bases at J, with 22 bases in the middle. Germline V gives CDR1 LGHNT, CDR2 FRNRAP. Per the authors' pipeline: The authors estimated nucleated cell counts from reference gene primer amplification. Sequenced by immunoSEQ multiplex PCR; TCRdb stores in-frame clones only, minus some. Clone size and the V and J calls come from that table; the DNA yielded D and trimming. This repertoire shows around 50,000 clones, more than 75% found once; its top ten account for about a tenth. Sample: peripheral blood. The sequence derives from a man in his forties or fifties with active COVID-19. The rearrangement joins TRBV12-5 to TRBJ1-4; possibly TRBD1 for D (6 bases). CDR3 sequence reads: CASGLVIGGARRVEKLFF. The CDR3 DNA sequence: TGTGCTAGTGGTTTGGTAATAGGGGGGGCGCGCAGGGTCGAAAAACTGTTTTTT.